The 32 T cell receptor beta chains reported below all come from one sample, sequenced in a study of cytomegalovirus exposure and HLA in healthy donors (dated by TCRdb to 2015 to 2018). The library was prepared using the immunoSEQ multiplex PCR assay. For the multiplex PCR, a mixture combining 60 forward primers for TCR Vbeta segments and 13 reverse primers for TCR Jbeta segments was used. TCRdb provides this immuneACCESS table in a form limited to in-frame rearrangements. Some clones are lacking; in checked studies, under half of them reflect an unresolved V gene, and why the rest are absent is not known. This sample holds approximately 70,000 clones; 74% were observed only once. The ten largest clonotypes hold approximately 12% of the sample. Sequencing was carried out using PBMCs. The receptors here all came from a woman aged 60-75 years in good health and CMV-seropositive.

This chain links TRBV19 with TRBJ1-2, with D maybe TRBD1 (5 bases). V lost 3 bases, J lost 8 bases, and 16 bases lay in between. This CDR3 comprises 14 residues. CDR1 and CDR2 from the germline V gene are LNHDA and SQIVND (reference sequence). DNA of the CDR3: TGTGCCAGTAGTATTACAGGTCCTTCTTGGGGCTACACCTTC. Protein sequence: CASSITGPSWGYTF. Full variable domain (missing parts from reference TRBV19 and TRBJ1-2): DGGITQSPKYLFRKEGQNVTLSCEQNLNHDAMYWYRQDPGQGLRLIYYSQIVNDFQKGDIAEGYSVSREKKESFPLTVTSAQKNPTAFYLCASSITGPSWGYTFGSGTRLTVV.

The chain carries TRBV7-8 and TRBJ1-5; D might be TRBD1 (5 bases). CDR1 is SGHVS, CDR2 FQNEAQ, per germline. Trimming took off 1 base at V and 2 bases at J, with 15 bases between the two ends. The CDR3 length is 17 residues. The chain's CDR3 is CASSLDRLWGRNQPQHF. In DNA, the CDR3 is TGTGCCAGCAGCTTAGATCGGCTCTGGGGCCGCAATCAGCCCCAGCATTTT.

The chain employs TRBV5-6 and TRBJ1-5, with D possibly matching TRBD1 (6 bases). The length of the CDR3 is 17 residues. The germline V gene has CDR1 SGHDT and CDR2 YYEEEE. The V end lost 0 bases, the J end lost 1 base, and 14 bases lay between the germline ends. The CDR3 DNA follows: TGTGCCAGCAGCTTGGGCGGGGGGGCAGAGAGCAATCAGCCCCAGCATTTT. This translates into CASSLGGGAESNQPQHF. The full variable domain, with the rest looked up from reference TRBV5-6 and TRBJ1-5, is DAGVTQSPTHLIKTRGQQVTLRCSPKSGHDTVSWYQQALGQGPQFIFQYYEEEERQRGNFPDRFSGHQFPNYSSELNVNALLLGDSALYLCASSLGGGAESNQPQHFGDGTRLSIL.

The chain joins TRBV30 to TRBJ1-3; 7 bases agree with TRBD1. The CDR3 runs 13 residues. J gave up 6 bases and V 1 base, and 3 bases lay outside the gene matches. Germline CDR1 GTSNPN, CDR2 SVGIG (reference sequence). CDR3: CAWSATGINTIYF. DNA of the CDR3: TGTGCCTGGAGTGCGACAGGGATAAACACCATATATTTT.

This clone was recorded a few times. The chain has TRBV9 and TRBJ2-2; 9 bases line up with TRBD1. The CDR3 runs to 14 residues. Germline trimming cut 5 bases from V and 4 bases from J; bases unmatched to any gene: 3. The V gene's germline CDR1 is SGDLS and CDR2 YYNGEE. The CDR3: CASSAGQGTGELFF. DNA of the CDR3: TGTGCCAGCAGTGCGGGACAGGGCACCGGGGAGCTGTTTTTT.

This clone was seen a few times. The V gene is TRBV5-1, the J gene TRBJ2-5; the D gene is possibly TRBD1 (6 bases). The CDR3 totals 15 residues. Germline V gene data show CDR1 as SGHRS and CDR2 as YFSETQ. The V and J ends lost 4 bases and 5 bases respectively, with 18 bases between them. The CDR3 is CASSTTGQPGETQYF. The DNA for the CDR3 is TGCGCCAGCAGCACGACAGGACAACCTGGGGAGACCCAGTACTTC.

The rearrangement links TRBV4-2 to TRBJ1-5; the match to TRBD1 covers 7 bases. Germline V gene lookup returns CDR1 LGHNA and CDR2 YNFKEQ. This CDR3 spans 15 amino acids. With 0 bases clipped from V and 5 bases from J, the junction kept 4 bases outside the gene matches. CDR3 sequence (DNA): TGTGCCAGCAGCCAAGATGCAACAGGGGATCAGCCCCAGCATTTT. Protein product: CASSQDATGDQPQHF.

The V and J genes are TRBV5-5 and TRBJ2-7; a weak D match, TRBD1 (5 bases). The germline gives CDR1 SGHKS, CDR2 YYEKEE (reference sequence). V lost 1 base, J lost 2 bases, and 10 bases lay in between. CDR3 length equals 14 residues. CDR3 DNA: TGTGCCAGCAGCTTGTCCAGGGTCACCTACGAGCAGTACTTC. Its protein is CASSLSRVTYEQYF.

The J gene is TRBJ2-1, the V gene TRBV5-4; 8 nucleotides line up with TRBD2. Germline values: CDR1 SGHNT, CDR2 YYREEE (reference sequence). This CDR3 region has 17 residues. V shed 4 bases and J 7 bases; nucleotides not matched to a gene: 16. CDR3 protein: CASSPPRLAPNINEQFF. In DNA form, the CDR3 reads TGTGCCAGCAGCCCCCCTAGACTAGCGCCAAATATTAATGAGCAGTTCTTC.

This clone has just a few counts. The chain employs TRBV9 and TRBJ2-5; tentative D call: TRBD2 (5 bases). This CDR3 has 15 amino acids. The V end was cut by 1 base, the J end by 1 base, with 11 bases between. The V gene's germline CDR1 is SGDLS and CDR2 YYNGEE. Here the CDR3 reads CASSVTGMLQETQYF. In nucleotides, the CDR3 is TGTGCCAGCAGCGTAACGGGGATGCTCCAAGAGACCCAGTACTTC.

In this sample, this clone turned up a few times. V gene TRBV19 combines with J gene TRBJ2-1; possibly TRBD2 for D (7 bases). The germline V and J ends were trimmed by 3 bases and 6 bases, with 15 bases remaining between them. Germline assignment: CDR1 LNHDA and CDR2 SQIVND (reference sequence). This CDR3 region has 15 residues. CDR3: CASSIGGANPNEQFF. In nucleotides, the CDR3 is TGTGCCAGTAGTATTGGGGGGGCGAACCCCAATGAGCAGTTCTTC.

This clone was seen a handful of times. The rearrangement joins TRBV7-8 to TRBJ1-1; D is ambiguous. Germline-derived CDR1 and CDR2 are SGHVS and FQNEAQ. The V end lost 4 bases, the J end lost 0 bases, and 12 bases lay between the germline ends. The CDR3 consists of 15 residues. CDR3: CASSYMSGLNTEAFF. The CDR3 DNA reads as TGTGCCAGCAGCTATATGAGCGGGCTGAACACTGAAGCTTTCTTT.

This clone came up a few times. J is TRBJ2-7 and V is TRBV7-2; TRBD1 matches at 10 bases. The V gene end was trimmed by 5 bases and the J gene end by 4 bases; junction bases not matched to a gene: 5. There are 14 residues in the CDR3. From germline, CDR1 is SGHTA and CDR2 FQGNSA. The CDR3, as DNA: TGTGCCAGCAGCATTCCGGGACAGGGGTACGAGCAGTACTTC. This sequence encodes CASSIPGQGYEQYF.

The rearrangement uses TRBV11-2 and TRBJ1-1, with 8 bases lining up with TRBD1. CDR1 SGHAT and CDR2 FQNNGV come from the germline V gene. The V and J ends lost 6 bases and 6 bases, in that order; junction bases with no gene match: 6. CDR3 length: 13 amino acids. CDR3 in amino acids: CASRQGQGAEAFF. The CDR3 DNA is TGTGCCAGCAGACAAGGACAGGGAGCTGAAGCTTTCTTT.

The V gene is TRBV21-1, the J gene TRBJ1-5; the D segment call TRBD1 is taken from the table without a DNA check. TRBV21-1 constitutes a pseudogene. The CDR3 has 13 residues. The CDR3 reads CAKKDRRGQPQHF. The CDR3, as DNA: TGTGCCAAAAAAGACAGACGAGGCCAGCCCCAGCATTTT.

This chain joins TRBV28 and TRBJ1-1; a weak D match, TRBD1 (5 bases). V dropped 5 bases and J dropped 0 bases, with 13 bases sitting between them. Germline CDR1 is MDHEN and CDR2 is SYDVKM. The length of the CDR3 is 15 residues. CDR3 nucleotides: TGTGCCAGCAGTCCCTCGGCAGGGATGAACACTGAAGCTTTCTTT. Translated, it gives CASSPSAGMNTEAFF.

The V gene is TRBV18, the J gene TRBJ2-1, with D maybe TRBD1 (5 bases). The germline V gene encodes CDR1 KGHSH and CDR2 LQKENI. V was shortened by 5 bases and J by 0 bases, with 17 bases between the two germline ends. The length of the CDR3 is 17 residues. The CDR3 region is CASSDSYKVSSYNEQFF. DNA for the CDR3: TGTGCCAGCTCAGACAGCTACAAGGTTAGCTCCTACAATGAGCAGTTCTTC.

The chain has TRBV6-5 and TRBJ2-7; 11 nucleotides match TRBD1. J was trimmed by 3 bases and V by 6 bases; bases with no gene match: 4. CDR1 is MNHEY, CDR2 SVGAGI, per germline. The CDR3 sequence is 14 residues long. The CDR3, as DNA: TGTGCCAGCAGGGCCGGGACAGGGGGCTACGAGCAGTACTTC. Protein sequence: CASRAGTGGYEQYF.

This clone showed up just a few times. The V and J genes are TRBV2 and TRBJ1-5, with D maybe TRBD1 (6 bases). Germline CDR1 is SNHLY and CDR2 is FYNNEI. Trimming removed 6 bases from V and 5 bases from J, with 17 bases in between. There are 15 residues in the CDR3. CDR3 sequence: CASSRDTSNYQPQHF. As DNA, the CDR3 is TGTGCCAGCAGCCGGGACACTTCGAATTATCAGCCCCAGCATTTT.

V is TRBV9 and J is TRBJ1-3, with D uncertain. CDR3 size: 15 residues. Deletions cut 3 bases from V and 0 bases from J, with 10 bases between. Per the germline V gene, CDR1 is SGDLS and CDR2 is YYNGEE. CDR3 amino acids: CASSARLSSGNTIYF. The DNA of the CDR3 is TGTGCCAGCAGCGCTAGATTGAGCTCTGGAAACACCATATATTTT.

The rearrangement joins TRBV18 to TRBJ2-4; weak D call: TRBD1 (6 bases). CDR1 and CDR2 from the germline V gene are KGHSH and LQKENI. The CDR3 length is 13 residues. V was shortened by 5 bases and J by 5 bases, with 10 bases between the two germline ends. CDR3 DNA: TGTGCCAGCTCAAAGACAGGAGAAAACATTCAGTACTTC. This codes for CASSKTGENIQYF.

This clone occurred once. This rearrangement joins TRBV6-6 to TRBJ1-3; D might be TRBD1 (6 bases). Looked up from germline, CDR1 is MNHNY and CDR2 is SVGAGI (reference sequence). The CDR3 totals 14 residues. Trimming pared 6 bases from V and 4 bases from J, leaving 13 bases between. CDR3 in amino acids: CASSHLDRGNTIYF. The CDR3 region has the DNA TGTGCCAGCAGCCATCTGGACAGAGGAAACACCATATATTTT.

This clone was found a few times. This chain joins TRBV6-5 and TRBJ1-2, with 9 bases identical to TRBD1. J was trimmed by 8 bases and V by 6 bases; bases with no gene match: 13. The CDR3 has 15 residues. Germline CDR1 and CDR2: MNHEY and SVGAGI. In nucleotides, the CDR3 is TGTGCCAGCAGACGGCCGGGACAGGGTAGTCGAGGCTACACCTTC. Its protein product is CASRRPGQGSRGYTF.

The chain uses TRBV6-1 and TRBJ2-1, with D unclear. There are 12 residues in the CDR3. V was cut by 4 bases and J by 12 bases, with 13 bases left in between. Germline CDR1 reads MNHNS; CDR2 reads SASEGT. The CDR3 DNA reads TGTGCCAGCAGTGGGCTTGAAAAACCGCAGTTCTTC. Its protein product is CASSGLEKPQFF.

The chain joins TRBV5-1 to TRBJ2-7; D unclear. Germline CDR1 reads SGHRS; CDR2 reads YFSETQ. V was clipped by 0 bases and J by 0 bases, with 13 bases between them. The CDR3 runs to 16 residues. The CDR3 nucleotides are TGCGCCAGCAGCTTGGGGGCTACCTCGATCTCCTACGAGCAGTACTTC. Translating it yields CASSLGATSISYEQYF.

This clone showed up just a few times. The chain uses TRBV10-1 and TRBJ2-7, with D possibly being TRBD1 (5 bases). The germline V gene encodes CDR1 WNHNN and CDR2 SYGVQD (reference sequence). V was trimmed by 2 bases and J by 1 base, leaving 6 bases between them. CDR3 length equals 13 residues. The CDR3 spells CASSEKGSYEQYF. CDR3 coding DNA: TGCGCCAGCAGTGAGAAGGGGTCCTACGAGCAGTACTTC.

The chain couples TRBV29-1 to TRBJ2-2, with 9 bases matching TRBD1. The CDR3 contains 15 residues. Trimming cost V 7 bases and J 4 bases; bases outside gene matches: 10. Germline lookup yields CDR1 SQVTM and CDR2 ANQGSEA. The CDR3 sequence: CSATWGTGSTGELFF. DNA for the CDR3: TGCAGCGCCACATGGGGGACAGGGTCCACCGGGGAGCTGTTTTTT.

The V and J genes are TRBV19 and TRBJ2-2; 10 nucleotides match TRBD1. The CDR3 has 14 amino acids. The trim removed 7 bases at V and 6 bases at J, leaving 5 bases unmatched. Germline lookup yields CDR1 LNHDA and CDR2 SQIVND (reference sequence). CDR3 sequence: CASIRGQGPGELFF. In DNA form, the CDR3 reads TGTGCCAGTATTAGGGGACAGGGGCCCGGGGAGCTGTTTTTT.

The chain joins TRBV18 to TRBJ1-1; 8 nucleotides align to TRBD1. The CDR3 extends over 14 amino acids. Germline-derived CDR1 and CDR2 are KGHSH and LQKENI. Germline trimming cut 4 bases from V and 1 base from J; bases unmatched to any gene: 2. In nucleotides, the CDR3 is TGTGCCAGCTCACGTGACAGGGGGAACACTGAAGCTTTCTTT. This gives the protein CASSRDRGNTEAFF.

The V gene is TRBV28, the J gene TRBJ1-5, with D unclear. Looked up from germline, CDR1 is MDHEN and CDR2 is SYDVKM. The V gene lost 2 bases and the J gene lost 4 bases, with 9 bases spanning the gap. The CDR3 is 14 amino acids. CDR3 DNA sequence: TGTGCCAGCAGTTTAGGTCAGAAAAATCAGCCCCAGCATTTT. This gives the protein CASSLGQKNQPQHF.

This rearrangement joins TRBV18 to TRBJ1-1; D call uncertain. CDR3 size: 13 residues. CDR1 and CDR2 from the germline V gene are KGHSH and LQKENI. Trimming took off 3 bases at V and 0 bases at J, with 5 bases between the two ends. The CDR3 sequence is CASSPPLNTEAFF. The CDR3 nucleotides are TGTGCCAGCTCACCTCCGTTGAACACTGAAGCTTTCTTT.

This clone was found many times. The rearrangement uses TRBV6-5 and TRBJ1-1, with D unclear. There are 13 residues in the CDR3. In germline, CDR1 is MNHEY, CDR2 SVGAGI. The ends were cut back, 2 bases at V and 6 bases at J, with 10 bases in the middle. The CDR3 is CASSYLPGAEAFF. The CDR3 DNA sequence: TGTGCCAGCAGTTACCTGCCCGGGGCTGAAGCTTTCTTT.